The 26 T cell receptor beta chains listed next were all sequenced from one sample in a study of blood T cell repertoires in COVID-19. Profiling relied on immunoSEQ multiplex PCR, and the TCRdb table lists in-frame clones only, not all of them. The profile covers about 150,000 clones, with around 85% appearing a single time and roughly 3.4% taken by the ten largest. Material: peripheral blood. The receptors stem from a man between 70 and 80 years old with acute or convalescent COVID-19.

This clone was picked up a small number of times. The chain carries TRBV28 and TRBJ2-1; D is unclear. Trimming stripped 6 bases from V and 6 bases from J, with 6 bases between. This CDR3 comprises 11 residues. Germline V CDR1 and CDR2: MDHEN, SYDVKM. CDR3 DNA sequence: TGTGCCAGCAGACAGTTCAATGAGCAGTTCTTC. This encodes CASRQFNEQFF.

The V and J genes are TRBV28 and TRBJ1-5; D not resolved. Deletions cut 0 bases from V and 2 bases from J, with 11 bases between. From germline, CDR1 is MDHEN and CDR2 SYDVKM. This CDR3 spans 16 amino acids. CDR3 sequence: CASSLWGGLGNQPQHF. As DNA, the CDR3 is TGTGCCAGCAGTTTATGGGGAGGGTTGGGCAATCAGCCCCAGCATTTT.

The chain uses TRBV3-1 (or the pseudogene TRBV3-2) and TRBJ2-5; 10 nucleotides agree with TRBD1. The CDR3 is 16 amino acids. After removal of 0 bases from V and 3 bases from J, the junction contained 4 bases not matched to a gene. Germline V lookup: CDR1 LGHDT, CDR2 YNNKEL (reference sequence). CDR3 residues: CASSQDAGQGEETQYF. CDR3 nucleotide sequence: TGTGCCAGCAGCCAAGATGCCGGACAGGGGGAAGAGACCCAGTACTTC.

This clone was counted once. The chain joins TRBV6-5 to TRBJ2-7; the match to TRBD2 covers 13 bases. J was trimmed by 2 bases and V by 0 bases; bases with no gene match: 1. Germline assignment: CDR1 MNHEY and CDR2 SVGAGI. The CDR3 covers 16 residues. The CDR3 sequence: CASSYSGLAGPYEQYF. Here the CDR3 DNA reads TGTGCCAGCAGTTACTCGGGACTAGCGGGGCCCTACGAGCAGTACTTC.

The genes are TRBV28 and TRBJ1-2; 7 nucleotides match TRBD1. CDR1 and CDR2 (germline): MDHEN, SYDVKM. The CDR3 runs 11 residues. Germline trimming cut 10 bases from V and 5 bases from J; bases unmatched to any gene: 4. The CDR3: CATGQAYGYTF. Here the CDR3 DNA reads TGTGCCACAGGACAGGCTTATGGCTACACCTTC.

This chain joins TRBV7-2 and TRBJ2-7, with 8 bases that match TRBD1. This CDR3 region has 14 residues. The germline gives CDR1 SGHTA, CDR2 FQGNSA. V was pared by 5 bases and J by 2 bases, with 5 bases of the junction left unmatched. The CDR3 loop reads CASSTGTGTYEQYF. As DNA, the CDR3 is TGTGCCAGCAGCACCGGGACAGGTACCTACGAGCAGTACTTC.

The CDR3: CASSPTRAQETQYF. The CDR3, as DNA: TGTGCCAGCAGCCCCACCAGGGCACAAGAGACCCAGTACTTC. This chain uses TRBV4-2 with TRBJ2-5, with D perhaps TRBD1 (5 bases). The germline CDR1 and CDR2 sequences are LGHNA and YNFKEQ. CDR3 size: 14 residues. V was cut by 4 bases and J by 2 bases, with 11 bases left in between.

This chain links TRBV6-6 with TRBJ1-3; unclear D gene. Trimming removed 8 bases at V and 0 bases at J, with 14 bases between. The CDR3 extends over 15 amino acids. Germline values: CDR1 MNHNY, CDR2 SVGAGI (reference sequence). The CDR3 bases are TGTGCCAGCCACCCGCTTTTCAGCTCTGGAAACACCATATATTTT. Translated: CASHPLFSSGNTIYF.

A note on this clone: A junction end diverges from the germline sequence, so it may reflect a read error. The chain employs TRBV29-1 and TRBJ2-1, with a possible D match to TRBD1 (6 bases). CDR1 and CDR2 (germline): SQVTM, ANQGSEA. This CDR3 has 12 amino acids. The CDR3 nucleotides read TGCAGCGTTGGCCGATCCGAACAGGGAACGATCTTC. As protein: CSVGRSEQGTIF.

This chain connects TRBV7-9 to TRBJ2-5; D remains ambiguous. Germline V lookup: CDR1 SEHNR, CDR2 FQNEAQ (reference sequence). Trimming shortened V by 3 bases and J by 2 bases, and 16 bases separated the two germline ends. CDR3 length equals 16 residues. CDR3 loop: CASSLWIDNLQETQYF. CDR3 DNA sequence: TGTGCCAGCAGCTTGTGGATAGACAATCTTCAAGAGACCCAGTACTTC.

The chain links TRBV6-5 to TRBJ2-7, with D perhaps matching TRBD1 (6 bases). The CDR3 extends over 15 amino acids. Deletions cut 2 bases from V and 3 bases from J, with 14 bases between. From germline, CDR1 is MNHEY and CDR2 SVGAGI. The CDR3 region has the DNA TGTGCCAGCAGTTACGGGCCCAGGGGTGACTACGAGCAGTACTTC. This encodes CASSYGPRGDYEQYF.

This rearrangement joins TRBV5-1 to TRBJ2-3; perhaps TRBD2 as D (5 bases). The CDR3 spans 13 residues. Per germline, CDR1 SGHRS and CDR2 YFSETQ. V was trimmed by 3 bases and J by 2 bases, leaving 7 bases between them. The CDR3: CASSSGDTDTQYF. The CDR3 DNA reads TGCGCCAGCAGCTCCGGGGACACAGATACGCAGTATTTT.

The chain combines TRBV19 with TRBJ2-2, with D perhaps matching TRBD1 (5 bases). CDR1 is LNHDA and CDR2 is SQIVND in the germline V gene (reference sequence). Deletions cut 2 bases from V and 4 bases from J, with 11 bases between. The CDR3 is made up of 15 amino acids. CDR3 in amino acids: CASSIWGLGTGELFF. CDR3 DNA: TGTGCCAGTAGTATATGGGGCCTAGGCACCGGGGAGCTGTTTTTT. Filled out from reference TRBV19 and TRBJ2-2, the complete variable domain reads DGGITQSPKYLFRKEGQNVTLSCEQNLNHDAMYWYRQDPGQGLRLIYYSQIVNDFQKGDIAEGYSVSREKKESFPLTVTSAQKNPTAFYLCASSIWGLGTGELFFGEGSRLTVL.

This chain uses TRBV2 with TRBJ2-1; D not certain. Germline CDR1 and CDR2: SNHLY and FYNNEI. The CDR3 contains 15 residues. V shed 3 bases and J shed 6 bases, with 15 bases lying between them. The CDR3 loop reads CASSESMPAFNEQFF. The CDR3 coding sequence is TGTGCCAGCAGTGAGTCTATGCCTGCCTTCAATGAGCAGTTCTTC.

This clone showed up just once. The chain recombines TRBV14 with TRBJ1-6; the D is unclear. There are 16 residues in the CDR3. V lost 0 bases and J 2 bases, leaving 8 bases between the germline ends. Germline V gene data show CDR1 as SGHDN and CDR2 as FVKESK. The CDR3 sequence is CASSQDEAAYNSPLHF. The CDR3 DNA reads as TGTGCCAGCAGCCAAGATGAAGCGGCCTATAATTCACCCCTCCACTTT.

The V call is TRBV7-2, the J call TRBJ2-7; a possible D gene is TRBD2 (5 bases). The CDR3 is 16 amino acids. Germline CDR1 SGHTA, CDR2 FQGNSA. V was trimmed by 5 bases and J by 1 base, leaving 18 bases between them. The CDR3 protein is CASSDPADPGSYEQYF. Written as DNA, the CDR3 is TGTGCCAGCAGCGACCCAGCGGACCCAGGTTCCTACGAGCAGTACTTC.

This sequence joins TRBV7-8 and TRBJ1-6; D remains ambiguous. The germline V gene has CDR1 SGHVS and CDR2 FQNEAQ. CDR3 length equals 14 residues. V lost 3 bases and J 9 bases, leaving 12 bases between the germline ends. The CDR3 nucleotides read TGTGCCAGCAGCTTGGCGGGCTCGGGTTCACCCCTCCACTTT. Encoded protein: CASSLAGSGSPLHF.

The chain is built from TRBV6-4 and TRBJ1-4; D unclear. The CDR3 runs 14 residues. Trimming cost V 0 bases and J 8 bases, with 10 bases left between them. Germline CDR1 MRHNA, CDR2 SNTAGT. The CDR3, as DNA: TGTGCCAGCAGTGACTCTACCCCGAGGGAAAAACTGTTTTTT. Translating it yields CASSDSTPREKLFF.

As DNA, the CDR3 is TGCGCCAGCAGCTCAGACAGTCCTTTGGGGACCCAGTACTTC. As protein: CASSSDSPLGTQYF. This chain uses TRBV5-1 with TRBJ2-5; tentative D call: TRBD1 (5 bases). Between the trimmed V and J ends, which lost 3 bases and 7 bases, there was a span of 16 bases. The CDR3 is made up of 14 amino acids. Per the germline V gene, CDR1 is SGHRS and CDR2 is YFSETQ.

The rearrangement uses TRBV9 and TRBJ1-6, with D possibly matching TRBD1 (5 bases). V lost 0 bases and J lost 6, with 13 bases in between. Germline V gene lookup returns CDR1 SGDLS and CDR2 YYNGEE. The CDR3 runs to 16 residues. CDR3 region: CASSVGPGNFNSPLHF. The CDR3 bases are TGTGCCAGCAGCGTAGGACCAGGGAACTTTAATTCACCCCTCCACTTT.

The chain recombines TRBV15 with TRBJ2-7; a possible D gene is TRBD1 (5 bases). The germline V and J ends were trimmed by 5 bases and 6 bases, with 14 bases remaining between them. This CDR3 is 13 amino acids long. Germline lookup yields CDR1 LNHNV and CDR2 YYDKDF (reference sequence). In DNA form, the CDR3 reads TGTGCCACCAGCCAATACAGGAGCCTCGAGCAGTACTTC. As protein: CATSQYRSLEQYF.

This CDR3 is CASSYGLRASNQPQHF. The CDR3 DNA sequence: TGTGCCAGCAGTTACGGCCTCAGGGCTAGCAATCAGCCCCAGCATTTT. The chain links TRBV6-2 or TRBV6-3 to TRBJ1-5, with D perhaps TRBD1 (5 bases). Germline V CDR1 and CDR2: MNHEY, SVGEGT. The CDR3 is 16 amino acids. V was cut by 2 bases and J by 0 bases, with 11 bases left in between.

This clone was recorded at least ten times. This rearrangement joins TRBV5-8 to TRBJ2-7; tentatively, D is TRBD1 (5 bases). The germline V gene encodes CDR1 SGHTS and CDR2 YDEGEE. The CDR3 contains 13 residues. Trimming pared 4 bases from V and 0 bases from J, leaving 8 bases between. CDR3 sequence (DNA): TGTGCCAGCAGCAACAGGCTCTCCTACGAGCAGTACTTC. Amino acid sequence: CASSNRLSYEQYF.

This clone turned up a few times. This chain joins TRBV9 and TRBJ2-3, with D maybe TRBD2 (5 bases). Germline V gene lookup returns CDR1 SGDLS and CDR2 YYNGEE. Between the trimmed V and J ends, which lost 4 bases and 4 bases, there was a span of 22 bases. The CDR3 has 17 residues. CDR3 amino acids: CASSSHGSVMVSDTQYF. As DNA, the CDR3 is TGTGCCAGCAGCTCCCATGGTAGCGTAATGGTTTCAGATACGCAGTATTTT.

The chain links TRBV6-5 to TRBJ2-5, with D possibly matching TRBD1 (6 bases). This CDR3 is 13 amino acids long. Germline V gives CDR1 MNHEY, CDR2 SVGAGI. The ends were cut back, 6 bases at V and 4 bases at J, with 12 bases in the middle. Here the CDR3 DNA reads TGTGCCAGCAGGCCACAGGGACGAGAGACCCAGTACTTC. Its protein is CASRPQGRETQYF.

This chain links TRBV6-2 or TRBV6-3 with TRBJ2-1; unclear D gene. The length of the CDR3 is 12 residues. Germline CDR1 and CDR2: MNHEY and SVGEGT. V lost 4 bases and J lost 8, with 9 bases in between. CDR3 in amino acids: CASSSRSDEQFF. The CDR3 bases are TGTGCCAGCAGTTCCAGGTCCGATGAGCAGTTCTTC.